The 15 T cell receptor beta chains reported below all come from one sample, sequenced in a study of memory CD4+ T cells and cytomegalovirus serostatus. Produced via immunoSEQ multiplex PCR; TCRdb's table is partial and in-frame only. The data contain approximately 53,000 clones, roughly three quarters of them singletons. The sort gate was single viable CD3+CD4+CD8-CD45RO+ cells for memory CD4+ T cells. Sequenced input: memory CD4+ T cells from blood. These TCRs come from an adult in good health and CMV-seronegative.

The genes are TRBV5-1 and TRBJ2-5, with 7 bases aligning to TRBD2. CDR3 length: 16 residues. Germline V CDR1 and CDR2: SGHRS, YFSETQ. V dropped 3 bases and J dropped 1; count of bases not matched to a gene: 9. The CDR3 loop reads CASSWATSRTQETQYF. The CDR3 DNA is TGCGCCAGCAGCTGGGCGACTAGCAGAACCCAAGAGACCCAGTACTTC.

DNA for the CDR3: TGCGCCAGCAGCCCCAGCGGGATCGGGGGCTACGAGCAGTACTTC. It specifies CASSPSGIGGYEQYF. The chain joins TRBV10-2 to TRBJ2-7; 7 nucleotides line up with TRBD2. Germline assignment: CDR1 WSHSY and CDR2 SAAADI. The CDR3 length is 15 residues. J gave up 3 bases and V 6 bases, and 11 bases lay outside the gene matches.

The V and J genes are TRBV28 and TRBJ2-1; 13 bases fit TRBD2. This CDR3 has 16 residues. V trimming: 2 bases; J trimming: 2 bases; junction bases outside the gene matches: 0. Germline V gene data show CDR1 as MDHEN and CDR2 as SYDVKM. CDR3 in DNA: TGTGCCAGCAGTTTAGGGACTAGCGGGACCTACAATGAGCAGTTCTTC. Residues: CASSLGTSGTYNEQFF. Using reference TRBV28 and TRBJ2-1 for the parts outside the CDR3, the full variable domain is DVKVTQSSRYLVKRTGEKVFLECVQDMDHENMFWYRQDPGLGLRLIYFSYDVKMKEKGDIPEGYSVSREKKERFSLILESASTNQTSMYLCASSLGTSGTYNEQFFGPGTRLTVL.

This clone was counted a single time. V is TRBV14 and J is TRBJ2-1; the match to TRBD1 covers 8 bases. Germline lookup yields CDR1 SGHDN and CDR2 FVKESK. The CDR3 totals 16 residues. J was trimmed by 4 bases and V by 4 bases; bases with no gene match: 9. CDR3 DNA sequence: TGTGCCAGCAGCCTGGGGCAGGGGGCGCTTTACAATGAGCAGTTCTTC. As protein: CASSLGQGALYNEQFF.

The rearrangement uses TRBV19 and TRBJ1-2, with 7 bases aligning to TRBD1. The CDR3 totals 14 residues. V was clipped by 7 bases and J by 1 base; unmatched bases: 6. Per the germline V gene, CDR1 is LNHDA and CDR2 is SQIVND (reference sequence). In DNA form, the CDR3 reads TGTGCCAGTACCTTGACAGGGATTAACTATGGCTACACCTTC. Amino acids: CASTLTGINYGYTF.

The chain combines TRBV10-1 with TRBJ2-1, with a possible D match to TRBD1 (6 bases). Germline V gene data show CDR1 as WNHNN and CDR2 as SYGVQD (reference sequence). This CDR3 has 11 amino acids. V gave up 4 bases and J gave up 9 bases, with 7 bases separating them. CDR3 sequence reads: CASSVDSEQFF. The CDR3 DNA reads TGCGCCAGCAGTGTGGACAGTGAGCAGTTCTTC.

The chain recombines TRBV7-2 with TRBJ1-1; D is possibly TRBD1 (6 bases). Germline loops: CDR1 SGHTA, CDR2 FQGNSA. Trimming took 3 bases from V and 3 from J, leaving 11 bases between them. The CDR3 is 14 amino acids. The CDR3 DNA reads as TGTGCCAGCAGCTTTTACGGACAGCACACTGAAGCTTTCTTT. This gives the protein CASSFYGQHTEAFF.

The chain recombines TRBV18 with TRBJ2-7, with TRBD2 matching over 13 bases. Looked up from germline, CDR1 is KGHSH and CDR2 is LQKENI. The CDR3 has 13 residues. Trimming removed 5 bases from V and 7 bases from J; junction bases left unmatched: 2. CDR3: CASSTGLAGEQYF. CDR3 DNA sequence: TGTGCCAGCTCAACGGGACTAGCGGGAGAGCAGTACTTC. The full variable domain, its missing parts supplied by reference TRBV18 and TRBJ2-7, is NAGVMQNPRHLVRRRGQEARLRCSPMKGHSHVYWYRQLPEEGLKFMVYLQKENIIDESGMPKERFSAEFPKEGPSILRIQQVVRGDSAAYFCASSTGLAGEQYFGPGTRLTVT.

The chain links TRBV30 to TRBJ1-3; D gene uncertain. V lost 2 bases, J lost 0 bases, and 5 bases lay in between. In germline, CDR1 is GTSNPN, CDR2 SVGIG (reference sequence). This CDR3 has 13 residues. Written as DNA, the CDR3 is TGTGCCTGGAGTTCATTCTCTGGAAACACCATATATTTT. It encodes CAWSSFSGNTIYF.

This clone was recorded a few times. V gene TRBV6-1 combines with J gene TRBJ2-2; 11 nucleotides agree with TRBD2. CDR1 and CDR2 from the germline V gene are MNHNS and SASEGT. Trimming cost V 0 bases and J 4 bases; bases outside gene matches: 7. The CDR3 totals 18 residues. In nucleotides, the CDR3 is TGTGCCAGCAGTGAAGCGATCCTAGCGGGAGGCGGCACCGGGGAGCTGTTTTTT. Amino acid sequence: CASSEAILAGGGTGELFF.

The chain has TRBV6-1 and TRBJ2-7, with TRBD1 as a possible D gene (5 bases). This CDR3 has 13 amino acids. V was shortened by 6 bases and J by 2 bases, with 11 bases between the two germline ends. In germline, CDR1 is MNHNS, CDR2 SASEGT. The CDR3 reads CASRSTEAYEQYF. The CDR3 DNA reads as TGTGCCAGCAGATCGACAGAGGCCTACGAGCAGTACTTC.

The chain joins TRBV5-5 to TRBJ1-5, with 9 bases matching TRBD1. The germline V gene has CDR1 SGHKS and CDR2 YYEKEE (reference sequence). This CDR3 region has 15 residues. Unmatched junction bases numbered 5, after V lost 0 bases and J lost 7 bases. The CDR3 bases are TGTGCCAGCAGCTTGGTAGGGACAGGGAGCCAGCCCCAGCATTTT. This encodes CASSLVGTGSQPQHF.

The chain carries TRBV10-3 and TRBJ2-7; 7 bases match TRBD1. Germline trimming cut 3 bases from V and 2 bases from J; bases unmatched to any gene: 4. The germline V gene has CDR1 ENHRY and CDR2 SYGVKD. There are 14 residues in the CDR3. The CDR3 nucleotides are TGTGCCATCAGTGAATCCGGGACAGCCTACGAGCAGTACTTC. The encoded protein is CAISESGTAYEQYF.

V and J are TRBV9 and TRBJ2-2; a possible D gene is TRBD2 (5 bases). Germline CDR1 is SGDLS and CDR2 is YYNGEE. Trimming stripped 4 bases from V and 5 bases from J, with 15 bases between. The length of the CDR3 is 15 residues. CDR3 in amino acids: CASSPRLGGTGELFF. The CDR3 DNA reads TGTGCCAGCAGCCCTCGGTTAGGCGGGACCGGGGAGCTGTTTTTT.

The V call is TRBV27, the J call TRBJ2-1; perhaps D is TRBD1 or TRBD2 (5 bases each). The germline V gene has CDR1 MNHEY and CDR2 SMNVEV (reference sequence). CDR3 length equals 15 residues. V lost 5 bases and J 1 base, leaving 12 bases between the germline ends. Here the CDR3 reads CASSPRGISYNEQFF. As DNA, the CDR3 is TGTGCCAGCAGTCCGAGGGGAATTTCCTACAATGAGCAGTTCTTC.